The entry below gives a single T cell receptor (beta chain) sequence along with its context. Its antigen is currently unknown. A minimum of 6 million PBMCs was isolated per sample. PCR was performed a second time for roughly 6 to 12 cycles using a sample-barcoded 5' primer and a J-beta primer mix. Sequencing of every sample gave 3 million or more CDR3-containing paired-end reads. Via MiXCR, TCRdb re-called the 5' RACE reads, giving one row per CDR3 protein. Altogether around 1,500,000 distinct CDR3 sequences are present, about 40% being singletons, with the ten largest covering under 8%. This sample was included in a study of blood T cells in healthy people across ages. Study results and caveats: Bulk PBMC profiling left naive and antigen-experienced comparisons inconclusive. A roughly linear fall in TCR beta diversity per million T cells was seen with increasing age.

The V end was cut by 1 base, the J end by 0 bases, with 18 bases between. Germline CDR1 MGHRA, CDR2 YSYEKL. The CDR3 totals 18 residues. The V and J genes are TRBV4-1 and TRBJ2-5, with D perhaps TRBD2 (7 bases). The origin of this receptor is a woman younger than 30 in good health. What was sequenced was blood. The CDR3 DNA reads as TGCGCCAGCAGCCAAGTCCCGGGGGGACACAGGTACCAAGAGACCCAGTACTTC. Translation gives CASSQVPGGHRYQETQYF.